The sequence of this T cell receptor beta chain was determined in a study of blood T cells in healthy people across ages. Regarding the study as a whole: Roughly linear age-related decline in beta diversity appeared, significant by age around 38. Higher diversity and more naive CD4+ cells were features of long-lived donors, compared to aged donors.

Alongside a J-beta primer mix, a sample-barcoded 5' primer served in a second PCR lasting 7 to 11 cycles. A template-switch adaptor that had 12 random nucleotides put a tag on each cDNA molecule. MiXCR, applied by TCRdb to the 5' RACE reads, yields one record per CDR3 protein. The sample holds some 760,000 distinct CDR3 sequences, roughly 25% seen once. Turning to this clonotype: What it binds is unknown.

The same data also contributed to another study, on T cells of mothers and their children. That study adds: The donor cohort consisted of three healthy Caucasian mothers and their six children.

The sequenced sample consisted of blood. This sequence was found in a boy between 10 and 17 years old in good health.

As DNA, the CDR3 is TGCAGCGTTGAGCACGGACTCCTATACAATGAGCAGTTCTTC. Translating it yields CSVEHGLLYNEQFF. The gene calls are TRBV29-1 and TRBJ2-1, with a tentative D call TRBD2 (5 bases). Looked up from germline, CDR1 is SQVTM and CDR2 is ANQGSEA. V was trimmed by 3 bases and J by 4 bases, leaving 13 bases between them. The CDR3 is made up of 14 amino acids.